This T cell receptor (beta chain) was sequenced in a study of beta chain features in type 1 diabetes. The whole isolated RNA underwent reverse transcription, so sequencing captured expressed TCRB transcripts. Sequencing of naive, central memory and regulatory T cell samples gave an average of approximately 3.3 million reads. Clones were read by immunoSEQ multiplex PCR, and TCRdb kept only the in-frame ones, dropping some. The sample lists under 450,000 clones, approximately 15% seen once, with approximately 0.035% in the top ten. On this clone itself: Its cognate antigen is unknown.

Study conclusions and caveats: cDNA-based reads could over-represent cells with high TCR expression. Moderate but significant shortening of TCRB CDR3s was recorded in all four CD4+ subsets from Type 1 diabetes patients.

Germline loops: CDR1 SGHVS, CDR2 FQNEAQ. V lost 5 bases, J lost 2 bases, and 8 bases stayed unmatched. The CDR3 has 16 residues. This clonotype originated in a young man in good health. The gene calls are TRBV7-8 and TRBJ1-4, with 7 positions matching TRBD1. The material sequenced was naive CD4+ T cells from blood. The CDR3 loop reads CASSAQGIPTNEKLFF. The CDR3, as DNA: TGTGCCAGCAGCGCACAGGGGATTCCGACTAATGAAAAACTGTTTTTT.